The TCR beta chain described here comes from a study of blood T cell repertoires in COVID-19. The method was immunoSEQ multiplex PCR; TCRdb's version includes in-frame clones alone and lacks a portion of them. The sample lists more than 85,000 clones; approximately 81% were seen once. The ends lost 2 bases at V and 4 bases at J; junction bases unmatched: 8. The V gene's germline CDR1 is MDHEN and CDR2 SYDVKM. CDR3 length equals 16 residues. The sequence was obtained from an older man with active or convalescent COVID-19. This chain uses TRBV28 with TRBJ1-5, with 7 bases that match TRBD1. The sequenced sample was peripheral blood. The DNA of the CDR3 is TGTGCCAGCAGTTTAGATCTTCCGGGACAGAATCAGCCCCAGCATTTT. Its translation is CASSLDLPGQNQPQHF.